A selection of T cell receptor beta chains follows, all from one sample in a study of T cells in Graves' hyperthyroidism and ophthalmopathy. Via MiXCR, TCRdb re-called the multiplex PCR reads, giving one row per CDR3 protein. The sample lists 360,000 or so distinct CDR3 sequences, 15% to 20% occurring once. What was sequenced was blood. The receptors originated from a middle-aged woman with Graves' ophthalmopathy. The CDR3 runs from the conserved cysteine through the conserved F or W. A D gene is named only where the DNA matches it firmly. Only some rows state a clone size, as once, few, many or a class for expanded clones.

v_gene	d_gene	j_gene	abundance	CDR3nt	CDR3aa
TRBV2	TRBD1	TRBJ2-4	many	TGTGCCAGCAGTTCAAGGACAGGTGGCGCCAAAAACATTCAGTACTTC	CASSSRTGGAKNIQYF
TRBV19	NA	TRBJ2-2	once	TGTGCCAGTAGTGATACCAAAATCGGGGAGCTGTTTTTT	CASSDTKIGELFF
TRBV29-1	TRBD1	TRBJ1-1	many	TGCAGCGGCGACAGGGGGACGAACACTGAAGCTTTCTTT	CSGDRGTNTEAFF
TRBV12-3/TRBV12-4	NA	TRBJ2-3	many	TGTGCCAGCAGCCTGACCACCTCCCTGAGAACAGATACGCAGTATTTT	CASSLTTSLRTDTQYF
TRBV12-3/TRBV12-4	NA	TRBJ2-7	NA	TGTGCCAGCAGTCTAACGGACAGGGACTACGAGCAGTCCTTC	CASSLTDRDYEQSF
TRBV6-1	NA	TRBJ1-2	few	TGTGCCAGCAGTCCCGGGACCCCGTTACGCTACACCTTC	CASSPGTPLRYTF
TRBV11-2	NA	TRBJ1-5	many	TGTGCCAGCAGCCCCGGGGGCCAGCTAGGCAATCAGCCCCAGCATTTT	CASSPGGQLGNQPQHF
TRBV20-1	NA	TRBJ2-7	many	TGCAGTGCTTGGGGGGCGGAGGCCTACGAGCAGTACTTC	CSAWGAEAYEQYF
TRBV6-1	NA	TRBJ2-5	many	TGTGCCAGCAGCCCTCACGCAGAGACCCAGTACTTC	CASSPHAETQYF
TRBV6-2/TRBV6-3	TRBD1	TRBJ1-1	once	TGTGCCAGCAGTTATCCAGGGGGAGAGGTAGCTTTCTTT	CASSYPGGEVAFF
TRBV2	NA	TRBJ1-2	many	TGTGCCAGCACGGGGTTAGGCGGCTACACCTTC	CASTGLGGYTF
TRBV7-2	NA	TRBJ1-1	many	TGTGCCAGCAGCTTAAGAGGACATGGTGAAACTGAAGCTTTCTTT	CASSLRGHGETEAFF
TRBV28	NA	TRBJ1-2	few	TGTGCCAGCAAACCCGTACAGGTCGACTATGGCTACAACTTC	CASKPVQVDYGYNF
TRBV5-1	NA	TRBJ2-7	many	TGCGCCAGCAGCCCCCGCCCCCCCTACGAGCAGTACTTC	CASSPRPPYEQYF
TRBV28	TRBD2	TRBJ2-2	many	TGTGCCAGCAGTATGTTAGCGGGAGTAACCGGGGAGCTGTTTTTT	CASSMLAGVTGELFF
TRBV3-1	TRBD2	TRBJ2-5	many	TGTGCCAGCAGCCAAGCTGGGACTAGCGGGCAAGAGACCCAGTACTTC	CASSQAGTSGQETQYF
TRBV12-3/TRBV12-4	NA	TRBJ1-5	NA	TGTGCCAGCAGTCCCAGCAGGGTGCAGCCCCAGCATTTT	CASSPSRVQPQHF
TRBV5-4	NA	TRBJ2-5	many	TGTGCCAGCAAGTCGACAGTAGAGGAGACCCAGTACTTC	CASKSTVEETQYF
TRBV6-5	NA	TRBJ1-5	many	TGTGCCAGCAGTTTCCCGGGACAAGCAAATCAGCCCCAGCATTTT	CASSFPGQANQPQHF
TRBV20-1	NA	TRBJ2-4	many	TGCAGTGCTGGGGCGGGGGCGGTAAACATTCAGTACTTC	CSAGAGAVNIQYF
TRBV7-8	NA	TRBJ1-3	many	TGTGCCAGCAGCTTAGTAGCAGGGGCTCCTGGAAACACCATATATTTT	CASSLVAGAPGNTIYF
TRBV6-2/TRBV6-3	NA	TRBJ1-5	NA	TGTGCCAGCGGGTCTCGATACTATCATCCCCAGCATTTT	CASGSRYYHPQHF
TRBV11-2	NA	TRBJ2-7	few	TGTGCCAGCAGCTTAGATCACCACTCGTACTACGAGCAGTACTTC	CASSLDHHSYYEQYF
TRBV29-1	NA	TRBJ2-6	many	TGCAGCGTTCGGCTCTCTGGGGCCAACGTCCTGACTTTC	CSVRLSGANVLTF
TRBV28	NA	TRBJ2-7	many	TGTGCCACAAGACACCGGGACACAGCCTACGAGCAGTACTTC	CATRHRDTAYEQYF
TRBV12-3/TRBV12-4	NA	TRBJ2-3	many	TGTGCCAGCAGTCCCGTGAGCGTCTCAGATACGCAGTATTTT	CASSPVSVSDTQYF
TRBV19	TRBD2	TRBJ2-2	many	TGTGCCAGTAGTGTGGAAAGCGGGAGGTTTGACACCGGGGAGCTGTTTTTT	CASSVESGRFDTGELFF
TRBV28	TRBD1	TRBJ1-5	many	TGTGCCAGCAGCCCTGATAATTGGACAGGTAGCAATCAGCCCCAGCATTTT	CASSPDNWTGSNQPQHF
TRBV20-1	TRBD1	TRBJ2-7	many	TGCAGTGCTGGACGTACAGGGACAGGGGACGAGCAGTACTTC	CSAGRTGTGDEQYF
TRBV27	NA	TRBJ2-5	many	TGTGCCAGCAGTTTATTTCAATCGCAGGGGACCCAGTACTTC	CASSLFQSQGTQYF
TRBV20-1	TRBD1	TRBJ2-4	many	TGCAGCACCTCAGACAGGGTAGCCAAAAACATTCAGTACTTC	CSTSDRVAKNIQYF
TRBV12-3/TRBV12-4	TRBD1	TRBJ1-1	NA	TGTGCCAGCTTAGGGGGCCCTGAAGCTTTCTTT	CASLGGPEAFF